The T cell receptor (beta chain) described here comes from a study of cytomegalovirus exposure and HLA in healthy donors. PCR was performed using 60 Vbeta and 13 Jbeta primers. Repertoires were generated with immunoSEQ multiplex PCR, while TCRdb's copy carries only in-frame clones and drops some. The sample comprises some 120,000 clones, under 85% of which are singletons, and 9.5% to 15% rests with the top ten. The length of the CDR3 is 14 residues. Trimming stripped 8 bases from V and 6 bases from J, with 19 bases between. Germline V gives CDR1 LNHDA, CDR2 SQIVND (reference sequence). The sequence derives from a woman aged 40-49 years in good health and CMV-seropositive. The sequenced sample was PBMCs. V gene TRBV19 combines with J gene TRBJ1-2; tentative D call: TRBD1 (6 bases). The CDR3 is CASGNPDSTNGYTF. The CDR3 nucleotides are TGTGCCAGTGGGAATCCGGACAGCACGAATGGCTACACCTTC.